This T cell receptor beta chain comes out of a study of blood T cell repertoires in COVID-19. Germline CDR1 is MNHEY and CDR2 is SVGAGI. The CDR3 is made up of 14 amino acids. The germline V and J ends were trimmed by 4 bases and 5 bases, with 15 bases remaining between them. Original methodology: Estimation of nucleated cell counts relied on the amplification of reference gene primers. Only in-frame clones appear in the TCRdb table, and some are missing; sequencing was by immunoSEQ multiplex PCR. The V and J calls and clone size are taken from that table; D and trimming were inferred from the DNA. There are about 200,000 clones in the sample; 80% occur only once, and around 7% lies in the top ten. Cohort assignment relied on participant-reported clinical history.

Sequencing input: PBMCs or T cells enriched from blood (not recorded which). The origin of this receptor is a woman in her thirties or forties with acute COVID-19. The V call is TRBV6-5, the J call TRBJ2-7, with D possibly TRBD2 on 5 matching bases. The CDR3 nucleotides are TGTGCCAGCAGTTCACTGCCTTTCGGGGACGAGCAGTACTTC. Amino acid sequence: CASSSLPFGDEQYF.